These 9 T cell receptor beta chains came from one sample sequenced in a study of lymphopenia after photon versus proton radiotherapy. Libraries were prepared by immunoSEQ multiplex PCR; TCRdb keeps only in-frame clonotypes and omits some of them. Among roughly 76,000 clones listed, around 90% were seen once. Sequenced here: peripheral blood, sampled from a patient treated with photon-based radiotherapy. These receptors all come from a middle-aged woman with cholangiocarcinoma.

The chain links TRBV28 to TRBJ2-7; D uncertain. CDR1 is MDHEN and CDR2 is SYDVKM in the germline V gene. CDR3 length: 12 amino acids. V lost 3 bases, J lost 3 bases, and 6 bases lay in between. DNA of the CDR3: TGTGCCAGCAGTTTGATTAGCTACGAGCAGTACTTC. Protein: CASSLISYEQYF.

This clone was observed a handful of times. The J gene is TRBJ1-1, the V gene TRBV4-1, with D unclear. V gave up 4 bases and J gave up 3 bases, with 12 bases separating them. The germline CDR1 and CDR2 sequences are MGHRA and YSYEKL. CDR3 length equals 14 residues. The CDR3 sequence is CASSPGQAHTEAFF. Written as DNA, the CDR3 is TGCGCCAGCAGCCCTGGTCAGGCACACACTGAAGCTTTCTTT.

This sequence joins TRBV30 and TRBJ1-4; 9 bases map to TRBD1. The CDR3 is 14 residues long. V shed 6 bases, J shed 8 bases, and the junction held 10 bases outside the gene matches. Germline assignment: CDR1 GTSNPN and CDR2 SVGIG (reference sequence). The CDR3 nucleotides are TGTGCCTGTACCCAGGGACAGGGACGGGAAAAACTGTTTTTT. Protein product: CACTQGQGREKLFF. The variable domain in full, completed from reference TRBV30 and TRBJ1-4, reads SQTIHQWPATLVQPVGSPLSLECTVEGTSNPNLYWYRQAAGRGLQLLFYSVGIGQISSEVPQNLSASRPQDRQFILSSKKLLLSDSGFYLCACTQGQGREKLFFGSGTQLSVL.

The chain carries TRBV19 and TRBJ1-2; D may be TRBD1 (5 bases). The V gene lost 7 bases and the J gene lost 4 bases, with 13 bases spanning the gap. The CDR3 sequence is 13 residues long. Germline V gene data show CDR1 as LNHDA and CDR2 as SQIVND (reference sequence). CDR3 loop: CASIKDRGYGYTF. The CDR3 nucleotides read TGTGCCAGTATAAAAGACAGAGGCTATGGCTACACCTTC.

In its sample, this clone was seen once. This chain connects TRBV27 to TRBJ1-1; no clear D. Germline loops: CDR1 MNHEY, CDR2 SMNVEV (reference sequence). V lost 0 bases and J 4 bases, leaving 15 bases between the germline ends. This CDR3 has 16 amino acids. CDR3 residues: CASSLSSRLRGTEAFF. The CDR3 DNA follows: TGTGCCAGCAGTTTATCGTCGAGGCTCCGGGGCACTGAAGCTTTCTTT.

V usage is TRBV28 and J usage is TRBJ1-4, with unresolved D. CDR3 length: 15 amino acids. V was trimmed by 1 base and J by 3 bases, leaving 9 bases between them. Germline CDR1 reads MDHEN; CDR2 reads SYDVKM. CDR3 sequence: CASSLFLSANEKLFF. The CDR3 DNA follows: TGTGCCAGCAGTTTATTTCTTTCGGCTAATGAAAAACTGTTTTTT.

The rearrangement uses TRBV7-9 and TRBJ2-7; 9 bases map to TRBD2. The CDR3 totals 14 residues. The germline V gene encodes CDR1 SEHNR and CDR2 FQNEAQ (reference sequence). Germline trimming cut 4 bases from V and 2 bases from J; bases unmatched to any gene: 3. The CDR3 region has the DNA TGTGCCAGCAGCTCGACTAGCGGAGCCTACGAGCAGTACTTC. This sequence encodes CASSSTSGAYEQYF.

J is TRBJ2-2 and V is TRBV18; 12 bases match TRBD2. V lost 4 bases to trimming and J lost 4 bases; unmatched junction nucleotides: 7. Germline CDR1 is KGHSH and CDR2 is LQKENI. The CDR3 length is 17 residues. CDR3 sequence (DNA): TGTGCCAGCTCACTTGGACTAGCGGGGCCAATCACCGGGGAGCTGTTTTTT. As protein: CASSLGLAGPITGELFF.

The rearrangement uses TRBV15 and TRBJ2-7; 12 bases are a match to TRBD2. Per the germline V gene, CDR1 is LNHNV and CDR2 is YYDKDF (reference sequence). The junction had 4 bases not matched to a gene; V was cut back by 1 base and J by 0 bases. This CDR3 has 17 amino acids. DNA for the CDR3: TGTGCCACCAGCAGAGCCCGGACTAGCGGGACCTCCTACGAGCAGTACTTC. Encoded protein: CATSRARTSGTSYEQYF.